This T cell receptor (beta chain) was captured by sequencing in a study of T cell changes during pregnancy in multiple sclerosis. This clone has just one count. This table comes from immunoSEQ multiplex PCR, and its TCRdb copy is limited to in-frame clones, with some not included. The repertoire holds approximately 47,000 clones, 80% to 90% seen once, with under 2% in the top ten. Trimming stripped 2 bases from V and 6 bases from J, with 8 bases between. The CDR3 spans 13 residues. CDR1 is MNHNY, CDR2 SVGAGI, per germline (reference sequence). V is TRBV6-6 and J is TRBJ2-1; D ambiguous. The receptor's source is a female donor with multiple sclerosis, enrolled in a pregnancy study. The source material was peripheral blood, sampled in the first trimester of pregnancy. CDR3 nucleotides: TGTGCCAGCAGTTACATCCAGGCCAATGAGCAGTTCTTC. This encodes CASSYIQANEQFF.